One and the same sample provided the 13 T cell receptor beta chains below, sequenced in a study of response to subunit inactivated influenza vaccine (dated by TCRdb to between 2018 and 2020). Taken with the paper, the label for time point translates to: 45 days after influenza vaccine administration. The method was RT-PCR. The instrument given in TCRdb is Illumina HiSeq 2500. In TCRdb, the public reads were trimmed at Q25 with fastp and aligned with MiXCR, with productive beta chains retained. Entries are consolidated by CDR3 protein sequence, retaining the most common genes and DNA. Recorded for this sample are approximately 530,000 distinct CDR3 sequences; 10% to 15% of them occurred a single time. The top ten clonotypes cover about 12% of the sample. Sequences were derived from PBMCs from blood, sampled around seven weeks after vaccination. The source is a man aged 50 to 59 who received an inactivated influenza vaccine. Donor details come from another sample of the same person, matched by shared clones.

This chain uses TRBV20-1 with TRBJ2-4; the D gene could be TRBD1 or TRBD2 (6 bases each). The germline V and J ends were trimmed by 3 bases and 8 bases, with 14 bases remaining between them. CDR3 length: 13 amino acids. CDR1 DFQATT and CDR2 SNEGSKA come from the germline V gene (reference sequence). This CDR3 reads CSASPQGGHIQYF. The CDR3 nucleotides read TGCAGTGCTAGCCCACAGGGAGGACACATTCAGTACTTC.

This clonotype was observed many times. This chain joins TRBV9 and TRBJ2-7; tentative D call: TRBD2 (6 bases). Trimming removed 4 bases from V and 4 bases from J, with 18 bases in between. The CDR3 sequence is 15 residues long. Germline V gives CDR1 SGDLS, CDR2 YYNGEE. The CDR3 nucleotides are TGTGCCAGCAGCACCACCGGATCTAGCGAGTACGAGCAGTACTTC. Translated: CASSTTGSSEYEQYF.

This clonotype was recorded at least ten times. This chain uses TRBV5-1 with TRBJ2-1; 9 nucleotides agree with TRBD1. Per the germline V gene, CDR1 is SGHRS and CDR2 is YFSETQ. This CDR3 has 14 amino acids. Trimming at V came to 4 bases and at J to 5 bases, leaving 4 bases not matched to a gene. The CDR3 nucleotides read TGCGCCAGCAGCAAGGACAGGGGAGACAATGAGCAGTTCTTC. Amino acid sequence: CASSKDRGDNEQFF.

This chain links TRBV20-1 with TRBJ1-1; D ambiguous. V gave up 2 bases and J gave up 3 bases, with 13 bases separating them. Germline CDR1 DFQATT, CDR2 SNEGSKA (reference sequence). CDR3 length: 14 residues. The DNA of the CDR3 is TGCAGTGCTAGAAAGCTTGGAAGGGACACTGAAGCTTTCTTT. This encodes CSARKLGRDTEAFF.

The chain uses TRBV6-2 or TRBV6-3 and TRBJ2-1; 7 nucleotides line up with TRBD1. This CDR3 comprises 17 residues. The germline CDR1 and CDR2 sequences are MNHEY and SVGEGT. With V trimmed by 4 bases and J by 6 bases, 15 bases remained unmatched. The CDR3 nucleotides are TGTGCCAGCAGTTTCTCGTTGGGGATAGGGGGCGGCAATGAGCAGTTCTTC. Translated, it gives CASSFSLGIGGGNEQFF.

A few counts support this clonotype. The chain is built from TRBV5-5 and TRBJ2-5; D unclear. V lost 1 base and J lost 5, with 9 bases in between. The CDR3 is made up of 13 amino acids. In germline, CDR1 is SGHKS, CDR2 YYEKEE (reference sequence). The CDR3 DNA follows: TGTGCCAGCAGCTTGATAGGGATGGAGACCCAGTACTTC. This codes for CASSLIGMETQYF.

This clonotype was seen more than once but under ten times. The chain has TRBV20-1 and TRBJ1-1; no clear D. The germline V gene encodes CDR1 DFQATT and CDR2 SNEGSKA (reference sequence). This CDR3 is 12 amino acids long. Trimming left V 4 bases short and J 1 base short, with 7 bases between. CDR3 nucleotides: TGCAGTGCTACCGACTCGAACACTGAAGCTTTCTTT. Protein: CSATDSNTEAFF.

This clonotype was counted ten times or more. V usage is TRBV12-3 or TRBV12-4 and J usage is TRBJ2-1; D is uncertain. V gave up 8 bases and J gave up 6 bases, with 17 bases separating them. The CDR3 sequence is 14 residues long. CDR3 protein: CASSPTWPPNEQFF. In DNA, the CDR3 is TGTGCCAGCTCCCCTACATGGCCTCCCAATGAGCAGTTCTTC.

The sample holds many counts of this clonotype. The V gene is TRBV20-1, the J gene TRBJ2-3, with D perhaps being TRBD1 or TRBD2 (5 bases each). CDR1 and CDR2 (germline): DFQATT, SNEGSKA (reference sequence). The germline V and J ends were trimmed by 1 base and 6 bases, with 11 bases remaining between them. The CDR3 loop spans 13 amino acids. The CDR3 DNA reads as TGCAGTGCTAGAGCCCCGGGGCCCGATACGCAGTATTTT. Residues: CSARAPGPDTQYF.

In regard to this clonotype: The junction and the germline gene differ at one end; a read error may be behind it. The chain recombines TRBV6-2 or TRBV6-3 with TRBJ2-7; maybe TRBD2 (5 bases). This CDR3 comprises 13 residues. From germline, CDR1 is MNHEY and CDR2 SVGEGT. The CDR3 bases are TGTGCCAGCAGTGGAGCTCAGTACGGGATCTTAACTTTC. This encodes CASSGAQYGILTF.

This clonotype was recorded a few times. The CDR3 coding sequence is TGTGCCAGCAGCCAGACCCTCTGGGGTAGCGGGGGAGCTGAGCAGTTCTTC. Translated, it gives CASSQTLWGSGGAEQFF. The chain uses TRBV4-2 and TRBJ2-1, with 9 bases fitting TRBD2. This CDR3 contains 17 residues. The J segment lost 9 bases and the V segment lost 3 bases, leaving 15 bases of the junction unmatched. The germline V gene encodes CDR1 LGHNA and CDR2 YNFKEQ.

The V call is TRBV5-1, the J call TRBJ2-7; TRBD1 agrees at 8 bases. Germline V lookup: CDR1 SGHRS, CDR2 YFSETQ. The V and J ends lost 5 bases and 5 bases, in that order; junction bases with no gene match: 18. The CDR3 is 17 residues long. CDR3 DNA sequence: TGCGCCAGCAGTGGGACAGGCCCCCGTAGCCCATCTAACGAGCAGTACTTC. Protein sequence: CASSGTGPRSPSNEQYF.

The chain carries TRBV24-1 and TRBJ1-5; no firm D call. The V gene lost 5 bases and the J gene lost 6 bases, with 13 bases spanning the gap. The CDR3 is 14 residues long. The germline CDR1 and CDR2 sequences are KGHDR and SFDVKD. This CDR3 reads CATSARAVAQPQHF. DNA of the CDR3: TGTGCCACCAGTGCCCGGGCAGTGGCTCAGCCCCAGCATTTT.